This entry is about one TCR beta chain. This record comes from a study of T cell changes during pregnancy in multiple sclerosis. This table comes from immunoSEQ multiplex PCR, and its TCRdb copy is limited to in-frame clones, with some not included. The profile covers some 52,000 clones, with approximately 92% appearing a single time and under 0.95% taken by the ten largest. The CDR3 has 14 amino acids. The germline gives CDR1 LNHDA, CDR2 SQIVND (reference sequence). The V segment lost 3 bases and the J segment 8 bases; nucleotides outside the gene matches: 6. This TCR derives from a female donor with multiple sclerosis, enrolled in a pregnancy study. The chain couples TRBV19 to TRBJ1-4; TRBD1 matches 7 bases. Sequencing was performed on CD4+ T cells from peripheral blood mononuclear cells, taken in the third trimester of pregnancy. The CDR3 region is CASSIGTAREKLFF. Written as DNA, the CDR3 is TGTGCCAGTAGTATCGGGACAGCACGGGAAAAACTGTTTTTT.